This T cell receptor (beta chain) was obtained from a study of early T cells in non-severe SARS-CoV-2 infection. Whole-study context: It was bulk RNA from unsorted whole blood that was sequenced, and the chains were unpaired. The study's findings and limits: VDJdb matches were skewed toward anti-spike CD8 T cell responses.

Attached unique molecular identifiers marked individual cDNA molecules. From the 5' RACE reads, TCRdb called clonotypes with MiXCR, one entry per CDR3 protein. Of about 45,000 distinct CDR3 sequences listed, 11% were seen once; the top ten hold 20% to 25%. This clonotype was counted between two and nine times. Its antigen is currently unknown. The CDR3 covers 14 residues. The trim removed 5 bases at V and 9 bases at J, leaving 7 bases unmatched. CDR1 and CDR2 from the germline V gene are SEHNR and FQNEAQ (reference sequence). V usage is TRBV7-9 and J usage is TRBJ2-1; 10 bases match TRBD2. The clonotype comes from an adult who was a healthcare worker with PCR-confirmed SARS-CoV-2 infection or an uninfected control (not recorded which). The sequenced sample consisted of whole blood. CDR3 coding DNA: TGTGCCAGCAGCACTAGCGGGATGGGCCGTGAGCAGTTCTTC. Amino acids: CASSTSGMGREQFF.